One and the same sample provided the 21 T cell receptor beta chains below, sequenced in a study of T cell responses to AZD1222 COVID-19 vaccine. Assay used: immunoSEQ multiplex PCR; TCRdb lists only in-frame clones, some missing. The table has about 60,000 clones, roughly 84% seen once. Sequencing was performed on peripheral blood, taken on day 0 of AZD1222 vaccination. The receptors stem from an adult in good health.

The chain has TRBV9 and TRBJ1-6; D is uncertain. Trimming removed 0 bases from V and 10 bases from J, with 8 bases in between. CDR1 and CDR2 from the germline V gene are SGDLS and YYNGEE. The CDR3 runs to 13 residues. CDR3 nucleotide sequence: TGTGCCAGCAGCGTAGTAACAAACTCACCCCTCCACTTT. It is translated as CASSVVTNSPLHF.

The chain combines TRBV27 with TRBJ1-5; D gene unclear. CDR1 and CDR2 from the germline V gene are MNHEY and SMNVEV (reference sequence). CDR3 size: 13 residues. V lost 5 bases and J lost 6, with 11 bases in between. This CDR3 is CASSSRFGQPQHF. In DNA, the CDR3 is TGTGCCAGCAGTAGCCGCTTTGGTCAGCCCCAGCATTTT.

The rearrangement uses TRBV24-1 and TRBJ2-2; tentative D call: TRBD1 (6 bases). Germline-derived CDR1 and CDR2 are KGHDR and SFDVKD. Trimming removed 6 bases at V and 1 base at J, with 8 bases between. The CDR3 extends over 14 amino acids. CDR3 sequence (DNA): TGTGCCACCAGTTCACAGGGGAACACCGGGGAGCTGTTTTTT. Translating gives CATSSQGNTGELFF.

This clone came up once. The V call is TRBV28, the J call TRBJ2-6; D tentatively fits TRBD1 or TRBD2 (6 bases each). Germline assignment: CDR1 MDHEN and CDR2 SYDVKM. The CDR3 is 18 residues long. The V and J ends lost 10 bases and 0 bases respectively, with 22 bases between them. This CDR3 reads CATRVGGSPRSGANVLTF. The CDR3 nucleotides read TGTGCCACCCGGGTAGGGGGGTCCCCCCGCTCTGGGGCCAACGTCCTGACTTTC.

This clone was observed once. This chain uses TRBV11-2 with TRBJ2-3; 8 bases line up with TRBD2. V lost 6 bases, J lost 5 bases, and 10 bases stayed unmatched. The CDR3 contains 15 residues. Germline assignment: CDR1 SGHAT and CDR2 FQNNGV. The CDR3 protein is CASRSRRLAGDTQYF. CDR3 nucleotide sequence: TGTGCCAGCAGGTCTAGAAGGCTAGCGGGAGATACGCAGTATTTT.

The V gene is TRBV21-1, the J gene TRBJ2-7; the tabulated D call, TRBD1, remains unverified against the DNA. TRBV21-1 is a pseudogene segment. This CDR3 region has 16 residues. In DNA form, the CDR3 reads TGTGCCAGCAGCAAAGCGGGCGGGACAGAAGTCTACGAGCAGTACGTC. Amino acid sequence: CASSKAGGTEVYEQYV.

The table lists this clone with a count of one. V gene TRBV6-6 combines with J gene TRBJ2-7, with TRBD2 matching over 11 bases. CDR1 and CDR2 from the germline V gene are MNHNY and SVGAGI (reference sequence). V lost 5 bases, J lost 0 bases, and 3 bases stayed unmatched. The CDR3 is 15 amino acids. The CDR3 spells CASSPSGRSSYEQYV. The CDR3 region has the DNA TGTGCCAGCAGTCCTAGCGGGAGGAGCTCCTACGAGCAGTACGTC.

The genes are TRBV7-9 and TRBJ1-1; 8 bases are a match to TRBD1. With V trimmed by 7 bases and J by 6 bases, 10 bases remained unmatched. Germline V gives CDR1 SEHNR, CDR2 FQNEAQ (reference sequence). This CDR3 has 14 residues. CDR3 sequence: CASTRTDRDAEAFF. CDR3 bases: TGTGCCAGCACCCGGACGGACAGGGACGCTGAAGCTTTCTTT.

CDR3 region: CASRGSFYNEQFF. In DNA form, the CDR3 reads TGTGCCAGCAGGGGGAGTTTTTACAATGAGCAGTTCTTC. V is TRBV2 and J is TRBJ2-1, with D possibly being TRBD2 (5 bases). V lost 6 bases and J 4 bases, leaving 10 bases between the germline ends. The CDR3 is 13 amino acids. The germline V gene has CDR1 SNHLY and CDR2 FYNNEI.

This chain connects TRBV19 to TRBJ1-2, with 10 bases that match TRBD1. Trimming cost V 5 bases and J 5 bases; bases outside gene matches: 5. The CDR3 contains 14 residues. Germline CDR1 is LNHDA and CDR2 is SQIVND (reference sequence). For the CDR3, the DNA is TGTGCCAGTAGTCGGGACAGGGGAGGATATGGCTACACCTTC. Amino acids: CASSRDRGGYGYTF.

The rearrangement links TRBV27 to TRBJ1-1; D ambiguous. The CDR3 runs to 14 residues. Per the germline V gene, CDR1 is MNHEY and CDR2 is SMNVEV (reference sequence). V lost 4 bases and J lost 0, with 9 bases in between. In DNA form, the CDR3 reads TGTGCCAGCAGTTACGGGGAGCTGAACACTGAAGCTTTCTTT. It translates to CASSYGELNTEAFF.

The chain carries TRBV24-1 and TRBJ2-6; possible D gene TRBD2, 6 bases. CDR1 and CDR2 from the germline V gene are KGHDR and SFDVKD. The CDR3 has 16 residues. With 5 bases removed from V and 2 bases from J, the gap between germline ends came to 12 bases. The CDR3 DNA is TGTGCCACCAGTGGGGTTAGCGGAACTGGGGCCAACGTCCTGACTTTC. Translating it yields CATSGVSGTGANVLTF.

The V call is TRBV2, the J call TRBJ2-4; 12 bases are shared with TRBD2. The junction had 2 bases not matched to a gene; V was cut back by 4 bases and J by 7 bases. Germline V gives CDR1 SNHLY, CDR2 FYNNEI. The CDR3 runs 14 residues. The CDR3 is CASSGLAGANIQYF. CDR3 in DNA: TGTGCCAGCAGTGGACTAGCGGGGGCCAACATTCAGTACTTC.

The V call is TRBV18, the J call TRBJ1-1; a weak D match, TRBD1 (5 bases). In germline, CDR1 is KGHSH, CDR2 LQKENI. The CDR3 has 13 residues. The V gene lost 5 bases and the J gene lost 0 bases, with 7 bases spanning the gap. The CDR3 spells CASSGGMNTEAFF. Here the CDR3 DNA reads TGTGCCAGCTCAGGGGGGATGAACACTGAAGCTTTCTTT.

J is TRBJ2-1 and V is TRBV11-3, with 11 bases matching TRBD2. V lost 5 bases to trimming and J lost 6 bases; unmatched junction nucleotides: 3. The CDR3 sequence is 14 residues long. Germline V gene lookup returns CDR1 SGHNT and CDR2 YENEEA. In nucleotides, the CDR3 is TGTGCCAGCAGCGGGACTAGCGGTCGCAATGAGCAGTTCTTC. Translated: CASSGTSGRNEQFF.

This chain uses TRBV19 with TRBJ1-5; no clear D. The CDR3 contains 17 residues. With 3 bases removed from V and 0 bases from J, the gap between germline ends came to 15 bases. CDR1 is LNHDA and CDR2 is SQIVND in the germline V gene (reference sequence). The CDR3: CASSITPPMNSNQPQHF. The CDR3 nucleotides read TGTGCCAGTAGTATTACCCCCCCTATGAATAGCAATCAGCCCCAGCATTTT.

The CDR3 is CASSVGEQDTQYF. DNA of the CDR3: TGTGCCAGCTCAGTCGGAGAACAGGATACGCAGTATTTT. The chain is built from TRBV18 and TRBJ2-3; no clear D. There are 13 residues in the CDR3. CDR1 is KGHSH, CDR2 LQKENI, per germline. Trimming shortened V by 5 bases and J by 6 bases, and 12 bases separated the two germline ends.

The chain carries TRBV18 and TRBJ1-1; D remains ambiguous. The CDR3 consists of 13 residues. The germline V gene encodes CDR1 KGHSH and CDR2 LQKENI. V shed 6 bases and J shed 1 base, with 9 bases lying between them. DNA of the CDR3: TGTGCCAGCTCTCCTTCCGAGAACACTGAAGCTTTCTTT. Protein product: CASSPSENTEAFF.

This chain connects TRBV7-2 to TRBJ2-3; D remains unclear. From germline, CDR1 is SGHTA and CDR2 FQGNSA. This CDR3 is built from 13 residues. Trimming left V 8 bases short and J 3 bases short, with 12 bases between. The CDR3 sequence: CASLGGQTDTQYF. The CDR3 nucleotides are TGTGCCAGCTTGGGTGGGCAAACAGATACGCAGTATTTT.

The rearrangement uses TRBV6-5 and TRBJ2-6; unclear D gene. Trimming stripped 5 bases from V and 0 bases from J, with 8 bases between. Germline CDR1 MNHEY, CDR2 SVGAGI. The CDR3 loop spans 15 amino acids. CDR3 sequence reads: CASSPMYSGANVLTF. The DNA of the CDR3 is TGTGCCAGCAGTCCAATGTACTCTGGGGCCAACGTCCTGACTTTC.

The rearrangement uses TRBV2 and TRBJ1-5; no definite D call. V was clipped by 5 bases and J by 0 bases, with 11 bases between them. Germline CDR1 and CDR2: SNHLY and FYNNEI. This CDR3 region has 15 residues. The CDR3 reads CASSISDYSNQPQHF. The CDR3 DNA reads TGTGCCAGCAGTATCAGCGATTATAGCAATCAGCCCCAGCATTTT.